The clone carrying this T cell receptor beta chain was counted between two and nine times. As yet, its antigen is unknown. These data come from a study of T cell repertoires in cytomegalovirus infection. Across the whole study: Based on public TCR beta signatures, there were indications of CMV infection and of a matching HLA type.

Study results and caveats: HLA-C-restricted CMV clonotypes gave the most frequent clonotype in two of eight donors. Cumulative public TCR beta family frequency identified CMV carriers with the relevant HLA.

TCRdb re-derived calls from the reads in MiXCR, one entry per CDR3 protein. The table records approximately 500,000 distinct CDR3 sequences, approximately 15% of them present only once. V shed 7 bases and J shed 3 bases, with 19 bases lying between them. Germline V CDR1 and CDR2: SGHAT, FQNNGV. CDR3 length: 15 amino acids. The TCR comes from a human donor in good health (CMV status not recorded). Some clones in this sample may be carry-over from other donors' samples. The sequenced sample consisted of CD8+ T cells from PBMCs. The rearrangement joins TRBV11-2 to TRBJ2-7; D is ambiguous. The CDR3 nucleotides are TGTGCCAGCACCATAGAGGTAGGAGAGAGCTACGAGCAGTACTTC. It codes for CASTIEVGESYEQYF.